This record looks at one TCR beta chain sequence and its context. These data are taken from a study of blood T cell repertoires in COVID-19. On the study more broadly: Some COVID-19 samples were acute and others convalescent; all came from the United States, Italy and Spain.

In the source study's methods: Reference gene primer amplification in the assay estimated nucleated cell counts. Profiled with immunoSEQ multiplex PCR; TCRdb holds only in-frame clones, not every one. The V and J calls and clone size were taken over from that table, and D and trimming were inferred from the DNA. This sample carries some 260,000 clones, 84% of them seen once, and the ten largest clones take approximately 4%. The CDR3 loop spans 16 amino acids. Germline loops: CDR1 MDHEN, CDR2 SYDVKM. The V and J ends lost 4 bases and 2 bases, in that order; junction bases with no gene match: 3. Recruitment covered about two dozen US areas and drew participants whose ages spanned roughly 18 to 100 years. Participant-given clinical history determined each cohort assignment.

This receptor was identified in a young man with acute COVID-19. The chain employs TRBV28 and TRBJ2-1; 12 bases are shared with TRBD2. The specimen was PBMCs or T cells enriched from blood (not recorded which). Here the CDR3 reads CASSSRLAGAYNEQFF. The CDR3 DNA sequence: TGTGCCAGCAGTTCCAGACTAGCGGGGGCCTACAATGAGCAGTTCTTC.